The entry below describes one T cell receptor beta chain. This sample was included in a study of technical replicates of blood from several donors. Assay used: immunoSEQ multiplex PCR; TCRdb lists only in-frame clones, some missing. The repertoire holds 75,000 to 95,000 clones, with roughly 94% as singletons. Sequenced input: T cells isolated from PBMCs. This clonotype was obtained from a human donor in good health.

CDR3 in amino acids: CAWSRDTGTDTQYF. The CDR3 DNA reads TGTGCCTGGAGCCGGGACACAGGCACAGATACGCAGTATTTT. The chain has TRBV30 and TRBJ2-3; possibly TRBD1 for D (6 bases). Trimming removed 3 bases from V and 1 base from J, with 11 bases in between. The length of the CDR3 is 14 residues. Germline CDR1 GTSNPN, CDR2 SVGIG (reference sequence). The variable domain in full, with the rest retrieved from reference TRBV30 and TRBJ2-3, is SQTIHQWPATLVQPVGSPLSLECTVEGTSNPNLYWYRQAAGRGLQLLFYSVGIGQISSEVPQNLSASRPQDRQFILSSKKLLLSDSGFYLCAWSRDTGTDTQYFGPGTRLTVL.